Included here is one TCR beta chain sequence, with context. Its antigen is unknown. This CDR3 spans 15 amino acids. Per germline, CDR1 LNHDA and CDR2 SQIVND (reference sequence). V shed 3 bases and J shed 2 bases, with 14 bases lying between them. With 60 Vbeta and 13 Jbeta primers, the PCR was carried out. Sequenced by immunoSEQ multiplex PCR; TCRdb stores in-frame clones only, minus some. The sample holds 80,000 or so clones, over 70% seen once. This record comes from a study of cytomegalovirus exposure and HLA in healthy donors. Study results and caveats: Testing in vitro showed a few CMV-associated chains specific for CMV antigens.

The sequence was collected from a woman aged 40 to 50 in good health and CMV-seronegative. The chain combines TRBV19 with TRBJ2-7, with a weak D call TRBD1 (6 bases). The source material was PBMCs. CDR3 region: CASSIMGDKAYEQYF. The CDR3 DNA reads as TGTGCCAGTAGTATCATGGGGGACAAAGCCTACGAGCAGTACTTC.